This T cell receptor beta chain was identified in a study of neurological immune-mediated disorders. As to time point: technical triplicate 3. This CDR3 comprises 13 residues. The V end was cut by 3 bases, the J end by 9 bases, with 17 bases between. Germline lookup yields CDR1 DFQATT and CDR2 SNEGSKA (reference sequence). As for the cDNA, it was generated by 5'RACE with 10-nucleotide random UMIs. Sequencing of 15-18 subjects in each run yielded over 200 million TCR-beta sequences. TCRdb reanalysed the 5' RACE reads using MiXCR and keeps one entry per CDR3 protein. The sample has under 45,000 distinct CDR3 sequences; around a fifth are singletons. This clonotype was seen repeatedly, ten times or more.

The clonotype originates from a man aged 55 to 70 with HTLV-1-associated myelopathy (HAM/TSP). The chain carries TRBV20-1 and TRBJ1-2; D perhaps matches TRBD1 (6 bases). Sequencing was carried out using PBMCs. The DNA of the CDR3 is TGCAGTGCTAGGTGGGGGGGCGCGGAGAGCTACACCTTC. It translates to CSARWGGAESYTF.